A single sample is the source of the 27 T cell receptor beta chains below, sequenced in a study of CXCR3-negative and CXCR3-positive naive CD8 T cells. Findings and caveats of the study: TRB CDR3s were more hydrophobic in CXCR3-positive than in CXCR3-negative naive cells.

What these receptors recognize is not known. Preparation of TRB cDNA libraries relied on 5' RACE carrying UMI labels. With the 5' RACE reads reprocessed, TCRdb shows one record per CDR3 protein and no DNA. This listing includes tens of thousands of distinct CDR3 sequences. Specimen: naive CXCR3+ CD8+ T cells from blood. The subset was: CD45RO-CCR7+CD27+CD95- naive CD8+ T cells expressing CXCR3 (TNR3+). The receptors originated from a human donor in good health. Some clones in this sample may be carry-over from other donors' samples.

V gene TRBV20-1 combines with J gene TRBJ2-1. Per the germline V gene, CDR1 is DFQATT and CDR2 is SNEGSKA (reference sequence). The length of the CDR3 is 15 residues. CDR3 sequence: CSARDEDRSYNEQFF.

This sequence joins TRBV7-8 and TRBJ1-5; TCRdb's D call, TRBD1, is unchecked because there is no DNA. Germline V CDR1 and CDR2: SGHVS, FQNEAQ. This CDR3 is 15 amino acids long. CDR3 sequence reads: CASSSTDRVGQPQHF.

This rearrangement joins TRBV7-2 to TRBJ2-1; TCRdb names TRBD1, which stays unverified in the absence of DNA. CDR1 is SGHTA and CDR2 is FQGNSA in the germline V gene. CDR3 length: 15 amino acids. CDR3 loop: CASSLLTGNVDEQFF.

This rearrangement joins TRBV5-6 to TRBJ2-1; TCRdb gives TRBD2 as the D gene, but with no DNA this cannot be confirmed. From germline, CDR1 is SGHDT and CDR2 YYEEEE. The CDR3 has 15 residues. CDR3 in amino acids: CASSPLAGANFRQFF.

J is TRBJ2-7 and V is TRBV7-9; TCRdb designates TRBD1, a call that cannot be tested without DNA. There are 16 residues in the CDR3. The V gene's germline CDR1 is SEHNR and CDR2 FQNEAQ (reference sequence). CDR3 region: CASSLVWRDNTYEQYF.

CDR3 in amino acids: CASSLEGFTNEQYF. V usage is TRBV7-9 and J usage is TRBJ2-7; checking the TCRdb D call of TRBD1 is not possible without DNA. The CDR3 covers 14 residues. The germline CDR1 and CDR2 sequences are SEHNR and FQNEAQ (reference sequence).

The gene calls are TRBV7-2 and TRBJ1-1; with no DNA, the TCRdb D assignment of TRBD1 cannot be verified. The CDR3 is made up of 15 amino acids. Germline V gene lookup returns CDR1 SGHTA and CDR2 FQGNSA. CDR3 region: CASSLPDDRVYEAFF.

The rearrangement joins TRBV19 to TRBJ2-1; TCRdb outputs TRBD1, but without DNA this stays unchecked. CDR3 length: 16 residues. Per germline, CDR1 LNHDA and CDR2 SQIVND (reference sequence). CDR3 loop: CASSRRGTSSYNEQFF.

The chain carries TRBV7-9 and TRBJ1-5; checking the TCRdb D call of TRBD1 is not possible without DNA. The CDR3 is made up of 15 amino acids. CDR1 is SEHNR, CDR2 FQNEAQ, per germline (reference sequence). CDR3 amino acids: CASSWTGDPNQPQHF.

This rearrangement joins TRBV20-1 to TRBJ2-7; TCRdb's D call, TRBD1, is unchecked because there is no DNA. The germline gives CDR1 DFQATT, CDR2 SNEGSKA (reference sequence). The CDR3 spans 17 residues. CDR3 residues: CSARGVMRDRESYEQYF.

The chain employs TRBV4-1 and TRBJ2-7; the D gene TCRdb calls, TRBD2, cannot be checked with no DNA. Per germline, CDR1 MGHRA and CDR2 YSYEKL. The CDR3 is 13 residues long. This chain's CDR3 is CASSQLAGDEQYF.

The chain combines TRBV20-1 with TRBJ2-2; lacking DNA, the TRBD1 call made by TCRdb goes unchecked. Germline values: CDR1 DFQATT, CDR2 SNEGSKA (reference sequence). The CDR3 totals 15 residues. CDR3: CSARPQGANTGELFF.

The rearrangement links TRBV28 to TRBJ2-5; TCRdb names TRBD1, which stays unverified in the absence of DNA. Germline lookup yields CDR1 MDHEN and CDR2 SYDVKM. The CDR3 extends over 15 amino acids. This CDR3 reads CASSFGQSTGETQYF.

This chain links TRBV29-1 with TRBJ1-2; TCRdb calls TRBD1, which cannot be checked without DNA. Germline lookup yields CDR1 SQVTM and CDR2 ANQGSEA. The CDR3 is made up of 14 amino acids. CDR3 loop: CSTTPGARDYGYTF.

This chain uses TRBV19 with TRBJ2-7. The germline gives CDR1 LNHDA, CDR2 SQIVND (reference sequence). This CDR3 is built from 12 residues. CDR3 in amino acids: CASSNGPYEQYF.

The chain carries TRBV15 and TRBJ2-6. The CDR3 runs to 16 residues. Looked up from germline, CDR1 is LNHNV and CDR2 is YYDKDF (reference sequence). CDR3 protein: CATSRVRSSGANVLTF. Combining the CDR3 with reference TRBV15 and TRBJ2-6 gives the whole variable domain DAMVIQNPRYQVTQFGKPVTLSCSQTLNHNVMYWYQQKSSQAPKLLFHYYDKDFNNEADTPDNFQSRRPNTSFCFLDIRSPGLGDTAMYLCATSRVRSSGANVLTFGAGSRLTVL.

The rearrangement joins TRBV29-1 to TRBJ2-2; the TRBD1 assignment by TCRdb is unverifiable without DNA. The germline V gene has CDR1 SQVTM and CDR2 ANQGSEA. The length of the CDR3 is 13 residues. CDR3 protein: CSVYRGNTGELFF.

The V gene is TRBV12-2, the J gene TRBJ2-7; the TCRdb D gene call, TRBD2, has no DNA to confirm it. TRBV12-2 is an annotated pseudogene. The CDR3 is 14 residues long. The CDR3 loop is CASRPWTSTYEQYF.

The chain combines TRBV6-1 with TRBJ1-5. The CDR3 is 15 amino acids. Germline V lookup: CDR1 MNHNS, CDR2 SASEGT. The CDR3 is CASSEVGLLNQPQHF.

The genes are TRBV5-1 and TRBJ2-3; TCRdb's assignment of TRBD1 cannot be checked, as there is no DNA. This CDR3 has 16 residues. Germline loops: CDR1 SGHRS, CDR2 YFSETQ. The CDR3 reads CASSLGTGASTDTQYF.

This chain links TRBV27 with TRBJ2-1; as DNA is missing, the TRBD2 call by TCRdb cannot be tested. Germline CDR1 MNHEY, CDR2 SMNVEV (reference sequence). CDR3 length: 16 amino acids. The CDR3 sequence: CASSRLSGSLYNEQFF.

The chain couples TRBV7-8 to TRBJ1-2; TCRdb picks TRBD1, but there is no DNA to check that call. The CDR3 is 13 residues long. Germline CDR1 and CDR2: SGHVS and FQNEAQ. The CDR3 sequence is CASSPVGSYGYTF.

The chain joins TRBV11-2 to TRBJ2-5. The CDR3 loop spans 12 amino acids. Germline CDR1 and CDR2: SGHAT and FQNNGV. CDR3 region: CASSLGRETQYF.

The chain recombines TRBV28 with TRBJ2-7; TCRdb's D gene call, TRBD1, goes unchecked for lack of DNA. There are 14 residues in the CDR3. Per the germline V gene, CDR1 is MDHEN and CDR2 is SYDVKM. The CDR3 reads CASSSLDRTYEQYF.

The rearrangement uses TRBV5-1 and TRBJ2-7; absent DNA, TCRdb's TRBD1 call cannot be checked. CDR1 is SGHRS, CDR2 YFSETQ, per germline. The CDR3 length is 15 residues. This CDR3 is CASSLSAGAAYEQYF. Using reference TRBV5-1 and TRBJ2-7 for the parts outside the CDR3, the full variable domain is KAGVTQTPRYLIKTRGQQVTLSCSPISGHRSVSWYQQTPGQGLQFLFEYFSETQRNKGNFPGRFSGRQFSNSRSEMNVSTLELGDSALYLCASSLSAGAAYEQYFGPGTRLTVT.

The gene calls are TRBV19 and TRBJ2-5; the D call of TRBD2 rests on TCRdb alone, since no DNA is present to check it. The CDR3 contains 17 residues. In germline, CDR1 is LNHDA, CDR2 SQIVND (reference sequence). The CDR3 is CASSISAGGTSGETQYF.

The rearrangement uses TRBV20-1 and TRBJ2-1; TCRdb names TRBD1, which stays unverified in the absence of DNA. CDR1 DFQATT and CDR2 SNEGSKA come from the germline V gene (reference sequence). The CDR3 totals 12 residues. The CDR3 reads CSATEGGNEQFF.